The present T cell receptor beta chain was sequenced within a study of T cells in Graves' hyperthyroidism and ophthalmopathy. Diagnoses were made from clinical symptoms, serum measures (thyroxine and TRAb), thyroid ultrasound and orbital computed tomography. Points on this clonotype: Its target is not known. The conserved phenylalanine or tryptophan normally closing the CDR3 is absent here, so this likely arose from a read error. The DNA is left out, because the CDR3 cannot be placed on it with certainty; the CDR3 is given as TCRdb lists it.

Study conclusions and caveats: Most thyroid clonotypes expanded above 0.001 appeared in blood too.

Researchers amplified the TCR beta CDR3 regions from RNA transcripts. A set of HTBI primers served as the primers for a first-round RT-PCR of the TCR CDR3. Using its own MiXCR run on the multiplex PCR reads, TCRdb lists one record per CDR3 protein. The data hold about 98,000 distinct CDR3 sequences, with approximately 39% observed a single time. Sequences were obtained from peripheral blood or thyroid tissue (not recorded which). The sequence was obtained from a woman aged 30 to 39 with Graves' hyperthyroidism.

The CDR3 loop reads CASSAGMNTEAFS. The V and J genes are TRBV7-3 and TRBJ1-1. The CDR3 spans 13 residues, counting both ends. Germline assignment: CDR1 SGHTA and CDR2 FQGTGA.